This TCR beta chain came from a study of radiotherapy plus CTLA-4 blockade in lung cancer listed by TCRdb under 2018. About the investigation overall: Among the enrolled patients, 15% to 20% had an objective response, and 31% reached disease control. Findings and caveats that apply to the study as a whole: After treatment with radiotherapy and ipilimumab, TCR clones that originated in tumors expanded in peripheral blood. The strongest predictors of response were reported to be early dynamic shifts in blood T cell clones along with a rise in serum interferon-beta following radiation.

Libraries were prepared through the immunoSEQ multiplex PCR assay. The immuneACCESS repertoire file appears here via TCRdb, limited to in-frame rearrangements. These files lack a portion of the clones; in checked studies, under half of the deficit traces to unresolved V genes, and the cause of the others is not known. The table for this sample lists tens of thousands of clones; 70% to 90% of them were counted only once. The ten largest clones represent 6.5% to 9% of the sample. The CDR3 runs 17 amino acids, cysteine and phenylalanine included. The sequence is cut down to CDR3 DNA, 51 bases in frame from base 1. Trimming removed 6 bases from V and 4 bases from J; the gene matches leave 17 bases unexplained. As encoded in the germline V gene, CDR1 is KGHSH while CDR2 is LQKENI. On this clone: Its cognate antigen has yet to be identified. No base qualities exist here, and no much larger clone lies one base off it.

The study evaluated CTLA-4 blockade (ipilimumab) given together with focal radiation therapy in patients who had chemo-refractory metastatic non-small-cell lung cancer. The chain couples TRBV18 to TRBJ2-5; TRBD2 fits 7 bases in the junction. Here the sequenced sample was peripheral blood, taken from a patient treated with radiotherapy plus ipilimumab. This receptor was taken from a human donor with non-small cell lung cancer whose response to radiotherapy plus ipilimumab could not be evaluated. The CDR3 is CASSSLVAASGAETQYF. The bases read TGTGCCAGCTCGTCACTCGTTGCAGCTAGCGGCGCAGAGACCCAGTACTTC.